A single count supports the clone carrying this T cell receptor (beta chain). The antigen is not known. The data belong to a study of blood T cells in healthy people across ages. Overall study results and limits: The unknown donor CMV status may have confounded expanded clonotype changes.

Germline V lookup: CDR1 DFQATT, CDR2 SNEGSKA (reference sequence). Trimming took 6 bases from V and 2 from J, leaving 15 bases between them. This CDR3 is 14 amino acids long. With each sample, at least 6 micrograms of total RNA were extracted. A J-beta primer mix and a sample-barcoded 5' primer were used in a second PCR of about 7 to 12 cycles. Each cDNA molecule, via a template-switch adaptor with 12 random nucleotides, was tagged. TCRdb redid the calling of the 5' RACE reads with MiXCR, one entry per CDR3 protein. The sample lists under 2 million distinct CDR3 sequences, 30% to 35% occurring once. This TCR was recovered from a young woman in good health. The chain uses TRBV20-1 and TRBJ2-3; maybe TRBD1 (6 bases). Material: blood. The CDR3 loop reads CSARGGAPTDTQYF. In DNA, the CDR3 is TGCAGTGCCAGGGGTGGAGCACCCACAGATACGCAGTATTTT.